This TCR beta chain was obtained from a study of T cell repertoires in cytomegalovirus infection. Overall study: CMV infection plus the matching HLA type was flagged by public TCR beta signatures.

From germline, CDR1 is DFQATT and CDR2 SNEGSKA (reference sequence). V dropped 1 base and J dropped 0 bases, with 8 bases sitting between them. The CDR3 length is 14 residues. TCRdb itself ran the reads through MiXCR, one entry per CDR3 protein. The repertoire includes a few hundred thousand distinct CDR3 sequences, about a quarter of them detected once, and 13% sits in the top ten. This clonotype has just a few counts. The material sequenced was PBMCs. The V and J genes are TRBV20-1 and TRBJ2-3; D ambiguous. This receptor was taken from a human donor in good health (CMV status not recorded). Some clones in this sample may be carry-over from other donors' samples. CDR3 in amino acids: CSARGGASTDTQYF. The CDR3 DNA sequence: TGCAGTGCTAGAGGTGGAGCAAGCACAGATACGCAGTATTTT.